This entry concerns a single T cell receptor beta chain. This sample stems from a study of blood T cell repertoires in COVID-19. CDR3 length equals 19 residues. The V gene end was trimmed by 3 bases and the J gene end by 0 bases; junction bases not matched to a gene: 14. Germline CDR1 and CDR2: SGHTA and FQGNSA. The authors' processing: Reference gene primer amplification yielded estimated nucleated cell counts. Assay: immunoSEQ multiplex PCR; the TCRdb copy retains only in-frame clones and omits some. V, J and clone size are those of that table, while D and trimming were read from the DNA. Found here are a few hundred thousand clones, 85% to 90% of them singletons; the top ten hold over 5.5%.

Sequencing was performed on peripheral blood. This rearrangement joins TRBV7-2 to TRBJ2-7, with 10 bases fitting TRBD2. This receptor was obtained from a woman aged 50 to 60 with COVID-19, enrolled during active disease. CDR3: CASSFDYSSGRASSYEQYF. The CDR3 coding sequence is TGTGCCAGCAGCTTCGATTATTCCAGCGGGAGGGCGAGCTCCTACGAGCAGTACTTC. Drawing the rest from reference TRBV7-2 and TRBJ2-7, the complete variable domain is GAGVSQSPSNKVTEKGKDVELRCDPISGHTALYWYRQSLGQGLEFLIYFQGNSAPDKSGLPSDRFSAERTGGSVSTLTIQRTQQEDSAVYLCASSFDYSSGRASSYEQYFGPGTRLTVT.